The 20 T cell receptor beta chains reported below all come from one sample, sequenced in a study of cytomegalovirus exposure and HLA in healthy donors. The PCR was carried out with 60 Vbeta primers and 13 Jbeta primers. The method was immunoSEQ multiplex PCR; TCRdb's version includes in-frame clones alone and lacks a portion of them. Found here are some 85,000 clones, around 85% of them singletons; the top ten hold around 2.3%. Sample: PBMCs. The receptors were gathered from a man younger than 35 in good health and CMV-seronegative.

This chain uses TRBV18 with TRBJ1-1; possible D gene TRBD1, 6 bases. V dropped 6 bases and J dropped 6 bases, with 20 bases sitting between them. The germline gives CDR1 KGHSH, CDR2 LQKENI. CDR3 size: 15 residues. The CDR3 spells CASSPGGRLSAEAFF. The CDR3 region has the DNA TGTGCCAGCTCCCCCGGGGGGCGTCTTAGTGCTGAAGCTTTCTTT.

The chain joins TRBV6-6 to TRBJ2-1; 9 bases fit TRBD1. Germline V gene sequence: CDR1 MNHNY, CDR2 SVGAGI (reference sequence). This CDR3 region has 14 residues. The V and J ends lost 0 bases and 9 bases, in that order; junction bases with no gene match: 3. CDR3 in DNA: TGTGCCAGCAGTTACTCCGGGACAGGGATTGAGCAGTTCTTC. The encoded protein is CASSYSGTGIEQFF.

The chain has TRBV29-1 and TRBJ2-5, with D unresolved. The CDR3 runs to 13 residues. Germline V gene sequence: CDR1 SQVTM, CDR2 ANQGSEA. Trimming pared 3 bases from V and 5 bases from J, leaving 13 bases between. The CDR3, as DNA: TGCAGCGTTGAGTTCTTGGTTCAGGAGACCCAGTACTTC. Protein sequence: CSVEFLVQETQYF.

The chain is built from TRBV4-1 and TRBJ1-2, with 9 positions matching TRBD1. The CDR3 extends over 18 amino acids. Per the germline V gene, CDR1 is MGHRA and CDR2 is YSYEKL. The V and J ends lost 0 bases and 0 bases, in that order; junction bases with no gene match: 8. CDR3 sequence reads: CASSQEDRGRVANYGYTF. CDR3 nucleotides: TGCGCCAGCAGCCAAGAGGACAGGGGTAGGGTAGCTAACTATGGCTACACCTTC.

The rearrangement links TRBV9 to TRBJ1-4, with 8 bases that match TRBD1. With 5 bases clipped from V and 5 bases from J, the junction kept 8 bases outside the gene matches. CDR3 size: 15 residues. Looked up from germline, CDR1 is SGDLS and CDR2 is YYNGEE. The CDR3 region is CASRIGTGRNEKLFF. The CDR3 coding sequence is TGTGCCAGCAGAATCGGGACAGGTCGAAATGAAAAACTGTTTTTT.

Comments on this clone: Within the sample, other DNA sequences also encode this same CDR3. The chain has TRBV9 and TRBJ1-3; D might be TRBD1 (6 bases). The CDR3 has 14 amino acids. V was clipped by 6 bases and J by 0 bases, with 10 bases between them. Germline V lookup: CDR1 SGDLS, CDR2 YYNGEE. CDR3 in DNA: TGTGCCAGCAACCCAGGGGACTCTGGAAACACCATATATTTT. Its protein is CASNPGDSGNTIYF.

The chain links TRBV7-9 to TRBJ1-4; tentative D call: TRBD1 (5 bases). Germline V lookup: CDR1 SEHNR, CDR2 FQNEAQ (reference sequence). The CDR3 contains 16 residues. The germline V and J ends were trimmed by 0 bases and 7 bases, with 15 bases remaining between them. CDR3 nucleotide sequence: TGTGCCAGCAGCTTAGCGCTAAGGGGCGAGAGTGAAAAACTGTTTTTT. It specifies CASSLALRGESEKLFF.

This CDR3 is CASSIVASGSYNEQFF. CDR3 coding DNA: TGTGCCAGTAGTATAGTGGCTAGCGGCTCGTACAATGAGCAGTTCTTC. The chain recombines TRBV19 with TRBJ2-1, with 7 bases that match TRBD2. The CDR3 is made up of 16 amino acids. Germline assignment: CDR1 LNHDA and CDR2 SQIVND (reference sequence). J gave up 4 bases and V 1 base, and 7 bases lay outside the gene matches.

The chain links TRBV5-1 to TRBJ2-7; TRBD2 matches 7 bases. This CDR3 region has 16 residues. V dropped 4 bases and J dropped 2; count of bases not matched to a gene: 12. The V gene's germline CDR1 is SGHRS and CDR2 YFSETQ. The CDR3 DNA sequence: TGCGCCAGCAGCCCTCTAGCGGTTGGGAGGGCCTACGAGCAGTACTTC. This translates into CASSPLAVGRAYEQYF. Variable domain in full (rest from reference TRBV5-1 and TRBJ2-7): KAGVTQTPRYLIKTRGQQVTLSCSPISGHRSVSWYQQTPGQGLQFLFEYFSETQRNKGNFPGRFSGRQFSNSRSEMNVSTLELGDSALYLCASSPLAVGRAYEQYFGPGTRLTVT.

The rearrangement joins TRBV27 to TRBJ1-1, with TRBD1 as a possible D gene (5 bases). Trimming took 3 bases from V and 6 from J, leaving 14 bases between them. The CDR3 totals 14 residues. Germline assignment: CDR1 MNHEY and CDR2 SMNVEV (reference sequence). The CDR3 loop is CASSLMGGRAEAFF. The CDR3, as DNA: TGTGCCAGCAGTTTGATGGGGGGGAGGGCTGAAGCTTTCTTT.

The chain has TRBV25-1 and TRBJ1-1; D gene unclear. Trimming cost V 6 bases and J 5 bases, with 13 bases left between them. The CDR3 is 13 amino acids. The V gene's germline CDR1 is MGHDK and CDR2 SYGVNS. CDR3 coding DNA: TGTGCCAGCAGGTGGCCAGGAAGGACTGAAGCTTTCTTT. Residues: CASRWPGRTEAFF.

The V gene is TRBV19, the J gene TRBJ1-1; possibly TRBD1 for D (6 bases). The CDR3 is made up of 13 amino acids. Germline V gene sequence: CDR1 LNHDA, CDR2 SQIVND (reference sequence). The V end was cut by 7 bases, the J end by 3 bases, with 12 bases between. The CDR3: CASKRGGDTEAFF. The DNA for the CDR3 is TGTGCCAGTAAACGGGGGGGCGACACTGAAGCTTTCTTT.

V usage is TRBV6-5 and J usage is TRBJ1-1; D remains unclear. This CDR3 contains 13 residues. Trimming stripped 4 bases from V and 1 base from J, with 7 bases between. Per germline, CDR1 MNHEY and CDR2 SVGAGI. For the CDR3, the DNA is TGTGCCAGCAGTTCAGGATGGAACACTGAAGCTTTCTTT. It translates to CASSSGWNTEAFF.

The chain carries TRBV9 and TRBJ1-1; weak D call: TRBD1 (6 bases). This CDR3 spans 14 amino acids. Deletions cut 2 bases from V and 4 bases from J, with 12 bases between. Germline CDR1 SGDLS, CDR2 YYNGEE. In nucleotides, the CDR3 is TGTGCCAGCAGCGTGAGGGCACAGGGCACTGAAGCTTTCTTT. It yields the protein CASSVRAQGTEAFF.

In DNA form, the CDR3 reads TGTGCCAGCTCATTCGGGGGACAGGCTAACACTGAAGCTTTCTTT. This gives the protein CASSFGGQANTEAFF. This chain uses TRBV18 with TRBJ1-1; 8 bases are shared with TRBD1. CDR1 and CDR2 from the germline V gene are KGHSH and LQKENI. This CDR3 spans 15 amino acids. V lost 5 bases and J lost 2; bases outside the gene matches: 7.

The chain links TRBV30 to TRBJ2-7, with 7 bases identical to TRBD2. The CDR3 has 14 residues. Per germline, CDR1 GTSNPN and CDR2 SVGIG (reference sequence). Trimming removed 2 bases from V and 2 bases from J; junction bases left unmatched: 6. CDR3 coding DNA: TGTGCCTGGAGTCGGGCTAGCGGAGCCTACGAGCAGTACTTC. It encodes CAWSRASGAYEQYF.

This CDR3 reads CSVEPRTGMNTEAFF. The CDR3 DNA follows: TGCAGCGTTGAACCCCGCACAGGTATGAACACTGAAGCTTTCTTT. The V call is TRBV29-1, the J call TRBJ1-1, with D perhaps matching TRBD1 (5 bases). The CDR3 is made up of 15 amino acids. In germline, CDR1 is SQVTM, CDR2 ANQGSEA. Trimming shortened V by 2 bases and J by 0 bases, and 13 bases separated the two germline ends.

The chain employs TRBV5-8 and TRBJ2-3; 7 nucleotides agree with TRBD1. The V segment lost 0 bases and the J segment 6 bases; nucleotides outside the gene matches: 1. Germline V CDR1 and CDR2: SGHTS, YDEGEE. CDR3 size: 13 residues. The CDR3 coding sequence is TGTGCCAGCAGCTTGGCCAGGGGGGATACGCAGTATTTT. This codes for CASSLARGDTQYF.

This sequence joins TRBV6-5 and TRBJ2-1, with D tentatively TRBD2 (5 bases). The germline gives CDR1 MNHEY, CDR2 SVGAGI. Trimming took off 0 bases at V and 6 bases at J, with 9 bases between the two ends. The CDR3 is 14 amino acids. CDR3 DNA sequence: TGTGCCAGCAGTTACTCACCGGGAAGCAATGAGCAGTTCTTC. Its protein is CASSYSPGSNEQFF.

In its sample, this clone was seen once. This chain joins TRBV4-2 and TRBJ2-2; no definite D call. The germline gives CDR1 LGHNA, CDR2 YNFKEQ. V shed 3 bases and J shed 4 bases, with 3 bases lying between them. CDR3 length equals 12 residues. The CDR3 sequence: CASSHGTGELFF. For the CDR3, the DNA is TGTGCCAGCAGCCACGGCACCGGGGAGCTGTTTTTT.